Listed here are 11 T cell receptor beta chains from one sample, sequenced in a study of blood T cell repertoires in COVID-19. Assay: immunoSEQ multiplex PCR; the TCRdb copy retains only in-frame clones and omits some. In the table there are tens of thousands of clones, about 84% of which are singletons. The sequenced sample was peripheral blood. These receptors all stem from a woman at least 80 years old with acute or convalescent COVID-19.

This chain joins TRBV7-2 and TRBJ2-1; the match to TRBD2 covers 10 bases. Per the germline V gene, CDR1 is SGHTA and CDR2 is FQGNSA. The CDR3 loop spans 15 amino acids. J lost 6 bases, V lost 5 bases, and 7 bases had no gene match. In nucleotides, the CDR3 is TGTGCCAGCAGCCTCTCTAGCGGGAGAGCCAATGAGCAGTTCTTC. Translation: CASSLSSGRANEQFF.

This clone was found a few times. The genes are TRBV5-6 and TRBJ2-2, with TRBD1 matching over 11 bases. The CDR3 sequence is 15 residues long. Germline V gene lookup returns CDR1 SGHDT and CDR2 YYEEEE. The V segment lost 5 bases and the J segment 7 bases; nucleotides outside the gene matches: 7. The CDR3 is CASSRGTGGVGELFF. CDR3 nucleotide sequence: TGTGCCAGCAGTCGAGGGACAGGGGGAGTCGGGGAGCTGTTTTTT.

The CDR3 region is CASRGERTDTQYF. Written as DNA, the CDR3 is TGTGCCAGCAGGGGTGAGAGGACAGATACGCAGTATTTT. The rearrangement links TRBV27 to TRBJ2-3; D not certain. CDR3 length equals 13 residues. Germline lookup yields CDR1 MNHEY and CDR2 SMNVEV (reference sequence). V was pared by 6 bases and J by 3 bases, with 10 bases between.

The chain combines TRBV5-1 with TRBJ2-5; unclear D gene. This CDR3 spans 12 amino acids. Deletions cut 5 bases from V and 0 bases from J, with 5 bases between. Germline loops: CDR1 SGHRS, CDR2 YFSETQ. The CDR3 region is CASRVDQETQYF. CDR3 nucleotide sequence: TGCGCCAGCAGGGTAGACCAAGAGACCCAGTACTTC.

Comment on this clone: Other DNA sequences in the sample encode the same CDR3. The rearrangement links TRBV3-1 (or the pseudogene TRBV3-2) to TRBJ1-3; no reliable D call. V was shortened by 0 bases and J by 0 bases, with 6 bases between the two germline ends. The CDR3 runs to 15 residues. Looked up from germline, CDR1 is LGHDT and CDR2 is YNNKEL (reference sequence). CDR3 amino acids: CASSQDPHSGNTIYF. DNA for the CDR3: TGTGCCAGCAGCCAAGATCCCCACTCTGGAAACACCATATATTTT.

The rearrangement links TRBV7-2 to TRBJ2-7; D unresolved. V was trimmed by 1 base and J by 6 bases, leaving 10 bases between them. This CDR3 is built from 13 residues. Per the germline V gene, CDR1 is SGHTA and CDR2 is FQGNSA. The CDR3 DNA sequence: TGTGCCAGCAGCTTAGAAGCAGGTGGCGAGCAGTACTTC. Amino acid sequence: CASSLEAGGEQYF.

The chain joins TRBV7-8 to TRBJ2-5; D not resolved. The ends were cut back, 3 bases at V and 5 bases at J, with 4 bases in the middle. CDR3 length equals 11 residues. Per the germline V gene, CDR1 is SGHVS and CDR2 is FQNEAQ. The CDR3 reads CASSFRETQYF. CDR3 nucleotide sequence: TGTGCCAGCAGCTTCCGGGAGACCCAGTACTTC.

The chain's CDR3 is CASRVENEQFF. CDR3 in DNA: TGTGCCAGCCGGGTGGAGAATGAGCAGTTCTTC. The chain is built from TRBV6-5 and TRBJ2-1; D call uncertain. Germline V gene data show CDR1 as MNHEY and CDR2 as SVGAGI. V lost 8 bases and J 7 bases, leaving 9 bases between the germline ends. The CDR3 runs 11 residues.

The chain joins TRBV19 to TRBJ2-1, with a possible D match to TRBD2 (7 bases). This CDR3 is built from 14 residues. Germline V CDR1 and CDR2: LNHDA, SQIVND (reference sequence). The germline V and J ends were trimmed by 6 bases and 4 bases, with 13 bases remaining between them. This CDR3 reads CASSLGGLYNEQFF. In DNA, the CDR3 is TGTGCCAGTAGCCTCGGGGGGCTTTACAATGAGCAGTTCTTC. Using reference TRBV19 and TRBJ2-1 for the parts outside the CDR3, the full variable domain is DGGITQSPKYLFRKEGQNVTLSCEQNLNHDAMYWYRQDPGQGLRLIYYSQIVNDFQKGDIAEGYSVSREKKESFPLTVTSAQKNPTAFYLCASSLGGLYNEQFFGPGTRLTVL.

The chain uses TRBV2 and TRBJ2-1; 10 bases align to TRBD2. The CDR3 runs 15 residues. The germline CDR1 and CDR2 sequences are SNHLY and FYNNEI. Trimming at V came to 6 bases and at J to 0 bases, leaving 2 bases not matched to a gene. This CDR3 reads CASSASGSSYNEQFF. CDR3 coding DNA: TGTGCCAGCAGCGCTAGCGGGAGCTCCTACAATGAGCAGTTCTTC.

CDR3 region: CASSELRDRGTEAFF. The CDR3 DNA sequence: TGTGCCAGCAGCGAGTTACGGGACAGGGGCACCGAAGCTTTCTTT. The chain links TRBV5-4 to TRBJ1-1; TRBD1 aligns across 10 bases. Germline lookup yields CDR1 SGHNT and CDR2 YYREEE (reference sequence). The CDR3 runs 15 residues. The junction had 11 bases not matched to a gene; V was cut back by 4 bases and J by 8 bases.